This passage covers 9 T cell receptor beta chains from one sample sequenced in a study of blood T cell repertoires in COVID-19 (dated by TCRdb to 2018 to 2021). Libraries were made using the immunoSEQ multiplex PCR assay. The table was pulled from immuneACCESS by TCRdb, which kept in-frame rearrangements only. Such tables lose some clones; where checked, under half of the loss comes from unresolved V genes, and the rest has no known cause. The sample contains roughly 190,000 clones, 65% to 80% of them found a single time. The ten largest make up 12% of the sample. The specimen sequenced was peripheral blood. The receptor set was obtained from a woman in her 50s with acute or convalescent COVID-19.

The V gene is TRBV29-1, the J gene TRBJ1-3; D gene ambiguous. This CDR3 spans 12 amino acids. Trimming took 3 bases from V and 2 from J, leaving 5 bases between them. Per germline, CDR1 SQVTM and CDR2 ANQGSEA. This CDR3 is CSVERPGNTIYF. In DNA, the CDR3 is TGCAGCGTTGAGCGGCCTGGAAACACCATATATTTT.

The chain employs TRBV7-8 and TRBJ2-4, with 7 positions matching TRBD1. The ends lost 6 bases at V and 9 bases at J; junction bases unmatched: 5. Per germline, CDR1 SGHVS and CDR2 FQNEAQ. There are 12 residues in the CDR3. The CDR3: CASSYDRAIQYF. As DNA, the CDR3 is TGTGCCAGCAGTTACGACAGGGCCATTCAGTACTTC.

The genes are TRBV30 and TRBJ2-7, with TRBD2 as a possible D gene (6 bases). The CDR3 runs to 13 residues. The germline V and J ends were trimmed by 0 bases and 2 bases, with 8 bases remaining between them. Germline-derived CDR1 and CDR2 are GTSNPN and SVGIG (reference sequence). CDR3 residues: CAWSVRGPYEQYF. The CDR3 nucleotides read TGTGCCTGGAGTGTGCGGGGTCCCTACGAGCAGTACTTC.

The CDR3 region has the DNA TGCGCCAGCAGACTAGGGGGGGTCCAAGAGACCCAGTACTTC. It translates to CASRLGGVQETQYF. The chain carries TRBV5-1 and TRBJ2-5, with a possible D match to TRBD2 (7 bases). CDR3 length: 14 amino acids. Germline V CDR1 and CDR2: SGHRS, YFSETQ. Trimming shortened V by 5 bases and J by 1 base, and 12 bases separated the two germline ends.

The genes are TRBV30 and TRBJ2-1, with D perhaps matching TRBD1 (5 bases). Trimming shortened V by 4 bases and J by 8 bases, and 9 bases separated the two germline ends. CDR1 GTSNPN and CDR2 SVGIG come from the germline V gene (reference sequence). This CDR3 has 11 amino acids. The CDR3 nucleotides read TGTGCCTGGAACCAAGGGGATGAGCAGTTCTTC. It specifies CAWNQGDEQFF.

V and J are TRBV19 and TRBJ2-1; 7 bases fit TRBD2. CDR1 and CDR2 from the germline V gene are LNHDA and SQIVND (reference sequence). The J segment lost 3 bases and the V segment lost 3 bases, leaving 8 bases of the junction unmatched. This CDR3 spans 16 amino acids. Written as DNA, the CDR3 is TGTGCCAGTAGTATGGGCAGCGGGGTTCTCTACAATGAGCAGTTCTTC. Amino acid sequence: CASSMGSGVLYNEQFF.

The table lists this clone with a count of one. DNA of the CDR3: TGTGCCAGCAGTGCAGGGGGGCCCCAGCATTTT. It yields the protein CASSAGGPQHF. The chain has TRBV2 and TRBJ1-5, with 7 bases fitting TRBD1. With 4 bases clipped from V and 9 bases from J, the junction kept 0 bases outside the gene matches. The CDR3 has 11 amino acids. From germline, CDR1 is SNHLY and CDR2 FYNNEI.

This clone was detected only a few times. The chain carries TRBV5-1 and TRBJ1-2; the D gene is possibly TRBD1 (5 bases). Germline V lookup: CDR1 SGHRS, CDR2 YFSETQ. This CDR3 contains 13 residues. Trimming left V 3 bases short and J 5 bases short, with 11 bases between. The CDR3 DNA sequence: TGCGCCAGCAGCTCTGACGGGGGGTATGGCTACACCTTC. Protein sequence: CASSSDGGYGYTF.

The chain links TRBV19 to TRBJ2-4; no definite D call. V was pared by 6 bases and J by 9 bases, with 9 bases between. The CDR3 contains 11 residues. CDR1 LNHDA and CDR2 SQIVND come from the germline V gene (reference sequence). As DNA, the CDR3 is TGTGCCAGTAGATCCCCGGGCATTCAGTACTTC. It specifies CASRSPGIQYF.